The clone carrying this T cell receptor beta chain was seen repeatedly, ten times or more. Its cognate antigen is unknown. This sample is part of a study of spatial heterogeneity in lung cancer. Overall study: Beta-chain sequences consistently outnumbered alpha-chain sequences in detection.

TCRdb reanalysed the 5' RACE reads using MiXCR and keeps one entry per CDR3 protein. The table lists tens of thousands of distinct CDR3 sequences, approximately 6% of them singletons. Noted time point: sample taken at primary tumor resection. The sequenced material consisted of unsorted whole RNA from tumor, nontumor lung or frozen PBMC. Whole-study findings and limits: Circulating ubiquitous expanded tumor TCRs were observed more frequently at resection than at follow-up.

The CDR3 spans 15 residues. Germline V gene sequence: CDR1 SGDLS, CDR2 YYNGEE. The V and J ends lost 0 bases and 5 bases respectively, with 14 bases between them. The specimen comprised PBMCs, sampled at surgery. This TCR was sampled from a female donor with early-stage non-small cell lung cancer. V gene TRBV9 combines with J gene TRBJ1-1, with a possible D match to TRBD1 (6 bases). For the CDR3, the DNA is TGTGCCAGCAGCGTAGGGCCAGCAGGGGAAACTGAAGCTTTCTTT. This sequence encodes CASSVGPAGETEAFF.